Below, 14 T cell receptor beta chains from the same sample are listed, as sequenced in a study of T cell responses to AZD1222 COVID-19 vaccine. Only in-frame clones appear in the TCRdb table, and some are missing; sequencing was by immunoSEQ multiplex PCR. This sample has some 110,000 clones, with around 89% found just once. The sequencing here drew on peripheral blood, taken 28 days after the second AZD1222 dose. The receptors were sampled from an adult who received the AZD1222 COVID-19 vaccine.

The chain is built from TRBV7-6 and TRBJ2-7; 10 nucleotides match TRBD1. After removal of 3 bases from V and 3 bases from J, the junction contained 8 bases not matched to a gene. Germline V gene data show CDR1 as SGHVS and CDR2 as FNYEAQ. This CDR3 comprises 16 residues. CDR3 coding DNA: TGTGCCAGCAGCTTGGACCGGGACAGGGGATACTACGAGCAGTACTTC. Translated, it gives CASSLDRDRGYYEQYF.

The chain links TRBV19 to TRBJ2-7; TRBD1 is a possible D gene (6 bases). The CDR3 runs 14 residues. Trimming pared 5 bases from V and 0 bases from J, leaving 11 bases between. The germline CDR1 and CDR2 sequences are LNHDA and SQIVND (reference sequence). The CDR3 DNA reads as TGTGCCAGTAGTGACCGGGACAACTCCTACGAGCAGTACTTC. It codes for CASSDRDNSYEQYF.

The chain has TRBV27 and TRBJ2-5; the match to TRBD2 covers 13 bases. The CDR3 extends over 14 amino acids. Germline CDR1 MNHEY, CDR2 SMNVEV (reference sequence). J lost 5 bases, V lost 5 bases, and 2 bases had no gene match. The chain's CDR3 is CASSRTSGGETQYF. CDR3 DNA sequence: TGTGCCAGCAGTCGGACTAGCGGGGGTGAGACCCAGTACTTC.

J is TRBJ2-7 and V is TRBV19; D is perhaps TRBD2 (6 bases). From germline, CDR1 is LNHDA and CDR2 SQIVND (reference sequence). Trimming removed 5 bases from V and 4 bases from J, with 12 bases in between. The CDR3 sequence is 13 residues long. CDR3 region: CASSPGVPYEQYF. The DNA of the CDR3 is TGTGCCAGTAGTCCGGGAGTGCCTTACGAGCAGTACTTC.

The chain carries TRBV9 and TRBJ1-2; D remains ambiguous. CDR3 length equals 11 residues. V was clipped by 0 bases and J by 13 bases, with 10 bases between them. Germline V gives CDR1 SGDLS, CDR2 YYNGEE. Written as DNA, the CDR3 is TGTGCCAGCAGCGTAGATAGGGTTGGCACCTTC. It encodes CASSVDRVGTF.

The chain carries TRBV6-5 and TRBJ1-3; 10 bases map to TRBD1. This CDR3 spans 16 amino acids. The germline V gene has CDR1 MNHEY and CDR2 SVGAGI. Trimming removed 2 bases from V and 4 bases from J; junction bases left unmatched: 5. CDR3 region: CASSYATGGLGNTIYF. DNA for the CDR3: TGTGCCAGCAGTTACGCGACAGGGGGCTTGGGAAACACCATATATTTT.

The chain couples TRBV18 to TRBJ2-7; D gene unclear. Looked up from germline, CDR1 is KGHSH and CDR2 is LQKENI. This CDR3 spans 14 amino acids. V lost 2 bases to trimming and J lost 1 base, with 9 bases between them. CDR3 sequence: CASSPAVQSYEQYF. The CDR3 nucleotides are TGTGCCAGCTCACCAGCCGTACAGTCCTACGAGCAGTACTTC.

This clone was seen a single time. This chain links TRBV4-1 with TRBJ2-7; weak D call: TRBD2 (6 bases). V was pared by 0 bases and J by 1 base, with 16 bases between. Germline V CDR1 and CDR2: MGHRA, YSYEKL. There are 17 residues in the CDR3. CDR3 nucleotides: TGCGCCAGCAGCCAAGAAGGGGCGGGACGGGAGTCCTACGAGCAGTACTTC. Amino acid sequence: CASSQEGAGRESYEQYF.

This clone was counted once. The chain has TRBV6-5 and TRBJ1-2; 10 bases line up with TRBD1. J lost 8 bases, V lost 6 bases, and 9 bases had no gene match. The CDR3 has 14 residues. From germline, CDR1 is MNHEY and CDR2 SVGAGI. The CDR3 DNA reads TGTGCCAGCAGCATCACTGACAGGGGGCTAGGCTACACCTTC. This encodes CASSITDRGLGYTF.

The genes are TRBV3-1 (or the pseudogene TRBV3-2) and TRBJ2-7, with TRBD2 matching over 7 bases. V was clipped by 1 base and J by 1 base; unmatched bases: 1. The V gene's germline CDR1 is LGHDT and CDR2 YNNKEL (reference sequence). The CDR3 is made up of 14 amino acids. The chain's CDR3 is CASSQGGGSYEQYF. The CDR3 coding sequence is TGTGCCAGCAGCCAAGGGGGGGGGTCCTACGAGCAGTACTTC.

The chain couples TRBV7-9 to TRBJ2-5; D is perhaps TRBD2 (7 bases). The CDR3 extends over 15 amino acids. The V and J ends lost 7 bases and 0 bases respectively, with 15 bases between them. In germline, CDR1 is SEHNR, CDR2 FQNEAQ (reference sequence). Here the CDR3 DNA reads TGTGCCAGCACCCCTAGGGGGGGCTACCAAGAGACCCAGTACTTC. Translated, it gives CASTPRGGYQETQYF.

The rearrangement joins TRBV21-1 to TRBJ2-1; the listed D gene, TRBD2, was not tested against the DNA. TRBV21-1 is a known pseudogene. The CDR3 runs to 16 residues. This CDR3 reads CASSKKSGGPYNEQFF. The CDR3 DNA is TGTGCCAGCAGCAAAAAATCGGGGGGGCCCTACAATGAGCAGTTCTTC.

This chain uses TRBV27 with TRBJ2-5; D may be TRBD2 (6 bases). CDR3 length: 14 residues. Trimming left V 5 bases short and J 3 bases short, with 13 bases between. Germline CDR1 and CDR2: MNHEY and SMNVEV (reference sequence). The CDR3 loop is CASSPLGLEETQYF. The CDR3 DNA is TGTGCCAGCAGTCCCCTGGGACTCGAAGAGACCCAGTACTTC.

The chain combines TRBV28 with TRBJ2-1; 11 bases fit TRBD2. Germline-derived CDR1 and CDR2 are MDHEN and SYDVKM. The trim removed 4 bases at V and 4 bases at J, leaving 6 bases unmatched. The CDR3 contains 16 residues. CDR3 sequence (DNA): TGTGCCAGCAGTTCCCCCCTAGCGGGAGGATACAATGAGCAGTTCTTC. It specifies CASSSPLAGGYNEQFF.